The next 24 T cell receptor beta chains were all read from a single sample in a study of CD8 T cells in Susac syndrome. Random-hexamer reverse transcription was applied to roughly 0.5 to 1 ug RNA. TCRdb ran MiXCR on the immunoSEQ multiplex PCR reads and lists one entry per CDR3 protein. The sample has about 140,000 distinct CDR3 sequences, around 96% seen once. Sequencing was performed on CD4+ T cells from PBMCs. These receptors were obtained from a human donor with multiple sclerosis.

V and J are TRBV20-1 and TRBJ1-5; D not resolved. Germline CDR1 and CDR2: DFQATT and SNEGSKA (reference sequence). This CDR3 is built from 13 residues. Between the trimmed V and J ends, which lost 1 base and 5 bases, there was a span of 9 bases. The CDR3 coding sequence is TGCAGTGCTAGAGGGGTTTCTGATCAGCCCCAGCATTTT. Protein product: CSARGVSDQPQHF.

This clonotype came up once. The chain recombines TRBV19 with TRBJ2-5; TRBD2 aligns across 9 bases. J lost 5 bases, V lost 5 bases, and 9 bases had no gene match. The V gene's germline CDR1 is LNHDA and CDR2 SQIVND (reference sequence). The CDR3 spans 15 residues. CDR3 sequence: CASSPPGTSRETQYF. The CDR3 bases are TGTGCCAGTAGTCCTCCCGGGACTAGCAGGGAGACCCAGTACTTC. The whole variable domain, remainder taken from reference TRBV19 and TRBJ2-5, is DGGITQSPKYLFRKEGQNVTLSCEQNLNHDAMYWYRQDPGQGLRLIYYSQIVNDFQKGDIAEGYSVSREKKESFPLTVTSAQKNPTAFYLCASSPPGTSRETQYFGPGTRLLVL.

The chain is built from TRBV7-9 and TRBJ2-6; unclear D gene. The CDR3 covers 15 residues. Trimming stripped 3 bases from V and 0 bases from J, with 6 bases between. Germline-derived CDR1 and CDR2 are SEHNR and FQNEAQ (reference sequence). Here the CDR3 reads CASSFSVSGANVLTF. The CDR3 DNA is TGTGCCAGCAGCTTCTCCGTCTCTGGGGCCAACGTCCTGACTTTC.

The chain has TRBV5-1 and TRBJ2-2; 7 nucleotides line up with TRBD1. The ends lost 0 bases at V and 3 bases at J; junction bases unmatched: 11. This CDR3 comprises 18 residues. From germline, CDR1 is SGHRS and CDR2 YFSETQ. In DNA, the CDR3 is TGCGCCAGCAGCTTGGCGATTAGAGGGGGCGCGGACACCGGGGAGCTGTTTTTT. Translated: CASSLAIRGGADTGELFF.

V gene TRBV7-2 combines with J gene TRBJ2-5, with TRBD2 matching over 7 bases. The CDR3 loop spans 15 amino acids. Trimming removed 1 base from V and 5 bases from J; junction bases left unmatched: 7. CDR1 is SGHTA, CDR2 FQGNSA, per germline. CDR3 coding DNA: TGTGCCAGCAGCTTAGTGGTTAGGGGAGGGGAGACCCAGTACTTC. Translated, it gives CASSLVVRGGETQYF. Complete variable domain (other parts from reference TRBV7-2 and TRBJ2-5): GAGVSQSPSNKVTEKGKDVELRCDPISGHTALYWYRQSLGQGLEFLIYFQGNSAPDKSGLPSDRFSAERTGGSVSTLTIQRTQQEDSAVYLCASSLVVRGGETQYFGPGTRLLVL.

A single count supports this clonotype. J is TRBJ1-2 and V is TRBV23-1; D unclear. TRBV23-1 is known as an ORF, though its function is uncertain. CDR3 length equals 17 residues. Trimming took 0 bases from V and 5 from J, leaving 19 bases between them. In DNA, the CDR3 is TGCGCCAGCAGTCAATCGGATGTCAGCGGACCTCGATATGGCTACACCTTC. This codes for CASSQSDVSGPRYGYTF.

The genes are TRBV29-1 and TRBJ2-1; D unresolved. This CDR3 is built from 12 residues. Trimming took off 4 bases at V and 6 bases at J, with 10 bases between the two ends. CDR1 and CDR2 from the germline V gene are SQVTM and ANQGSEA. CDR3 sequence: CSVAKGPNEQFF. CDR3 bases: TGCAGCGTTGCCAAAGGACCCAATGAGCAGTTCTTC.

This chain links TRBV11-2 with TRBJ2-2; no reliable D call. The germline gives CDR1 SGHAT, CDR2 FQNNGV. The CDR3 spans 14 residues. Trimming left V 1 base short and J 4 bases short, with 7 bases between. The CDR3 loop is CASSLGWGTGELFF. In DNA, the CDR3 is TGTGCCAGCAGCTTAGGGTGGGGCACCGGGGAGCTGTTTTTT.

The genes are TRBV20-1 and TRBJ1-1, with 7 bases lining up with TRBD1. Per germline, CDR1 DFQATT and CDR2 SNEGSKA (reference sequence). Trimming took 3 bases from V and 6 from J; bases not matched to a gene: 22. The CDR3 extends over 18 amino acids. CDR3 sequence: CSASGNGGRGEGMAEAFF. CDR3 coding DNA: TGCAGTGCTAGTGGGAACGGTGGCAGGGGGGAAGGTATGGCTGAAGCTTTCTTT.

The chain has TRBV5-4 and TRBJ1-2; D not certain. V lost 1 base and J lost 6, with 16 bases in between. The CDR3 is 15 amino acids. Germline V gene sequence: CDR1 SGHNT, CDR2 YYREEE (reference sequence). In nucleotides, the CDR3 is TGTGCCAGCAGCTTGTTGGAGACATCGACACATGGCTACACCTTC. Protein product: CASSLLETSTHGYTF.

This chain joins TRBV7-2 and TRBJ2-5, with D tentatively TRBD1 (5 bases). The CDR3 has 14 amino acids. The V gene's germline CDR1 is SGHTA and CDR2 FQGNSA. V dropped 5 bases and J dropped 5 bases, with 15 bases sitting between them. CDR3 DNA sequence: TGTGCCAGCAGCCACTCAGGGAAGGGCGAGACCCAGTACTTC. This gives the protein CASSHSGKGETQYF.

This clonotype appeared once. This rearrangement joins TRBV20-1 to TRBJ2-7; a possible D gene is TRBD2 (5 bases). CDR1 DFQATT and CDR2 SNEGSKA come from the germline V gene (reference sequence). The CDR3 length is 13 residues. V was pared by 7 bases and J by 1 base, with 14 bases between. The CDR3 spells CSVTGYGSYEQYF. CDR3 nucleotide sequence: TGCAGTGTGACGGGATACGGTTCCTACGAGCAGTACTTC.

The genes are TRBV2 and TRBJ2-2, with TRBD2 matching 9 bases. Germline lookup yields CDR1 SNHLY and CDR2 FYNNEI. The ends lost 0 bases at V and 4 bases at J; junction bases unmatched: 6. This CDR3 has 17 residues. The CDR3 reads CASSEARGGGGTGELFF. The CDR3 nucleotides are TGTGCCAGCAGTGAAGCGCGGGGGGGCGGAGGCACCGGGGAGCTGTTTTTT.

The V and J genes are TRBV30 and TRBJ1-1; D gene unclear. Germline assignment: CDR1 GTSNPN and CDR2 SVGIG (reference sequence). V was pared by 5 bases and J by 4 bases, with 11 bases between. The CDR3 sequence is 12 residues long. This CDR3 is CAWYTRSTEAFF. For the CDR3, the DNA is TGTGCCTGGTATACGCGGAGCACTGAAGCTTTCTTT.

Remarks on this clonotype: Relative to the germline gene, one junction end is altered; a read error may explain this. The V call is TRBV29-1, the J call TRBJ2-5; D might be TRBD1 (6 bases). The germline CDR1 and CDR2 sequences are SQVTM and ANQGSEA. This CDR3 comprises 12 residues. The CDR3 protein is CGVVSRGETQYF. The CDR3 DNA sequence: TGCGGCGTTGTGTCGAGGGGGGAGACCCAGTACTTC.

The chain joins TRBV6-1 to TRBJ1-5; no clear D gene. CDR3 length: 15 amino acids. Germline assignment: CDR1 MNHNS and CDR2 SASEGT. V lost 6 bases to trimming and J lost 0 bases, with 12 bases between them. Written as DNA, the CDR3 is TGTGCCAGCAGACTCGGCGGTGATAGCAATCAGCCCCAGCATTTT. This translates into CASRLGGDSNQPQHF.

The J gene is TRBJ2-1, the V gene TRBV7-3; tentatively, D is TRBD1 (5 bases). The V end lost 0 bases, the J end lost 3 bases, and 9 bases lay between the germline ends. The CDR3 consists of 15 residues. Per the germline V gene, CDR1 is SGHTA and CDR2 is FQGTGA. The CDR3 nucleotides read TGTGCCAGCAGCTTAACGTTCGACAGCTACAATGAGCAGTTCTTC. Its protein product is CASSLTFDSYNEQFF.

This sequence joins TRBV20-1 and TRBJ1-5, with D perhaps TRBD1 (6 bases). Germline-derived CDR1 and CDR2 are DFQATT and SNEGSKA (reference sequence). Trimming took 2 bases from V and 2 from J, leaving 19 bases between them. The CDR3 has 17 amino acids. In DNA, the CDR3 is TGCAGTGCTAGACGCAGGGGAGTGGAGACGCGCAATCAGCCCCAGCATTTT. Protein sequence: CSARRRGVETRNQPQHF.

The rearrangement joins TRBV4-1 to TRBJ1-2; D not resolved. Germline loops: CDR1 MGHRA, CDR2 YSYEKL. Trimming pared 1 base from V and 1 base from J, leaving 13 bases between. The CDR3 loop spans 16 amino acids. The CDR3 DNA reads TGCGCCAGCAGCCAAGCAACTTCGAAGGGTAACTATGGCTACACCTTC. Protein sequence: CASSQATSKGNYGYTF.

The DNA for the CDR3 is TGTGCCAGCAGCCAAGATCTCAGTGAAGCTTTCTTT. This gives the protein CASSQDLSEAFF. The chain links TRBV3-1 to TRBJ1-1; no definite D call. CDR3 length equals 12 residues. Germline V gene sequence: CDR1 LGHDT, CDR2 YNNKEL (reference sequence). V lost 0 bases, J lost 7 bases, and 6 bases lay in between. Full variable domain (outside the CDR3, taken from reference TRBV3-1 and TRBJ1-1): DTAVSQTPKYLVTQMGNDKSIKCEQNLGHDTMYWYKQDSKKFLKIMFSYNNKELIINETVPNRFSPKSPDKAHLNLHINSLELGDSAVYFCASSQDLSEAFFGQGTRLTVV.

The chain is built from TRBV20-1 and TRBJ1-2, with D maybe TRBD1 (6 bases). This CDR3 contains 12 residues. The germline gives CDR1 DFQATT, CDR2 SNEGSKA (reference sequence). V lost 3 bases and J 3 bases, leaving 8 bases between the germline ends. The CDR3 sequence is CSASHRDYGYTF. The CDR3 coding sequence is TGCAGTGCTAGTCACAGGGACTATGGCTACACCTTC.

V usage is TRBV20-1 and J usage is TRBJ2-1, with D uncertain. This CDR3 is built from 11 residues. Trimming cost V 3 bases and J 9 bases, with 9 bases left between them. From germline, CDR1 is DFQATT and CDR2 SNEGSKA (reference sequence). CDR3 DNA: TGCAGTGCTAGCGGAACCACTGAGCAGTTCTTC. Protein: CSASGTTEQFF.

The chain recombines TRBV20-1 with TRBJ2-7; tentative D call: TRBD1 (5 bases). The V gene lost 8 bases and the J gene lost 2 bases, with 16 bases spanning the gap. Germline-derived CDR1 and CDR2 are DFQATT and SNEGSKA (reference sequence). This CDR3 is built from 13 residues. CDR3 protein: CSRSGHGTYEQYF. CDR3 DNA: TGCAGTCGGTCCGGACATGGGACCTACGAGCAGTACTTC.

V gene TRBV29-1 combines with J gene TRBJ1-2; the match to TRBD1 covers 7 bases. Germline V gene lookup returns CDR1 SQVTM and CDR2 ANQGSEA. The length of the CDR3 is 15 residues. J was trimmed by 7 bases and V by 4 bases; bases with no gene match: 15. CDR3: CSVAWTGITSRGYTF. The CDR3 DNA reads as TGCAGCGTTGCGTGGACAGGAATTACGAGTCGTGGCTACACCTTC.